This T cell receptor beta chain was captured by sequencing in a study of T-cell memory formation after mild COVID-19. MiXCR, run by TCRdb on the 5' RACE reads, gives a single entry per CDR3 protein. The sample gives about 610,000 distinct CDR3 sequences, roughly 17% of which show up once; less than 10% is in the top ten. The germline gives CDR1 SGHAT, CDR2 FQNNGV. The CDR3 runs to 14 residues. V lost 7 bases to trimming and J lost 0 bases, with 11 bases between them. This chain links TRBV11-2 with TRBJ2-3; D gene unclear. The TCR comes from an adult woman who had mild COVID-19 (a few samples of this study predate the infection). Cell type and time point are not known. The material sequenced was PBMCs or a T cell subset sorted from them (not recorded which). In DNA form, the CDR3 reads TGTGCCAGCACCTGGGGAACTAGCACAGATACGCAGTATTTT. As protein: CASTWGTSTDTQYF.